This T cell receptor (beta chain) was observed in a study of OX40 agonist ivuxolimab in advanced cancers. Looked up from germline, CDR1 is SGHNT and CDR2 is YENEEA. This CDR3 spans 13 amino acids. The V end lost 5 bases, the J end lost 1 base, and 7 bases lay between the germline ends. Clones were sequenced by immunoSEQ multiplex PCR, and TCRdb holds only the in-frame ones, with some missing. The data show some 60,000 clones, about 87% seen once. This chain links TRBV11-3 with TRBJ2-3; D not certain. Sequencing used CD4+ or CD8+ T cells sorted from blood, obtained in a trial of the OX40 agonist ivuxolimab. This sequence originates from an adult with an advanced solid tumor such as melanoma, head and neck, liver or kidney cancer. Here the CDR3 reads CASSRPGTDTQYF. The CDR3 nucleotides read TGTGCCAGCAGCCGGCCCGGCACAGATACGCAGTATTTT.